This T cell receptor beta chain was sequenced during a study of blood T cell repertoires in COVID-19. Looking at the study overall: Samples came from the United States, Italy and Spain, spanning acute and convalescent COVID-19. T cells, B-cell-depleted T cells, or PBMCs supplied cDNA or gDNA.

TCRdb's table, derived via immunoSEQ multiplex PCR, lists solely in-frame clones and lacks some. The data contain 40,000 or so clones, 75% to 90% of them singletons. The CDR3 consists of 13 residues. CDR1 is MNHNY, CDR2 SVGAGI, per germline (reference sequence). Trimming shortened V by 4 bases and J by 0 bases, and 6 bases separated the two germline ends. The J gene is TRBJ1-1, the V gene TRBV6-6; no firm D call. The specimen was peripheral blood. This clonotype was obtained from a man aged 30 to 45 with active or convalescent COVID-19. The DNA of the CDR3 is TGTGCCAGCAGTTTAGACTTGAACACTGAAGCTTTCTTT. Protein sequence: CASSLDLNTEAFF.